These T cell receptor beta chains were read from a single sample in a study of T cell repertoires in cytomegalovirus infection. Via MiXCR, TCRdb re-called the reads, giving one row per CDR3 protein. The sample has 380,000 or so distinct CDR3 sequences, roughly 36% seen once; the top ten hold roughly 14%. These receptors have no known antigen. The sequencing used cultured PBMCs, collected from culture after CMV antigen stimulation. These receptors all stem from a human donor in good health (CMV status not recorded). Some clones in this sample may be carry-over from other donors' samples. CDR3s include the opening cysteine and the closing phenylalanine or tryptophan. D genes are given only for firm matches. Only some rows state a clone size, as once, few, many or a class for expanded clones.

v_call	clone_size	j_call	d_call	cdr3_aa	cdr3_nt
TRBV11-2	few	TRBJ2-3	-	CASSLGGAGSTDTQYF	TGTGCCAGCAGCTTAGGGGGGGCGGGGAGCACAGATACGCAGTATTTT
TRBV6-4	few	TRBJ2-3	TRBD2	CASNRPPSLAGGTDTQYF	TGTGCCAGCAACCGACCCCCATCCTTAGCGGGAGGCACAGATACGCAGTATTTT
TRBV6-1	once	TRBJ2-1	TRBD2	CASRASGRGHNEQFF	TGTGCCAGTAGGGCTAGCGGGAGGGGCCACAATGAGCAGTTCTTC
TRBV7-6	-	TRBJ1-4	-	CASSSKDGPNEKLFF	TGTGCCAGCAGTTCCAAGGACGGACCTAATGAAAAACTGTTTTTT
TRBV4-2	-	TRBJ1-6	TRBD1	CASSQDGVGTGALNSPLHF	TGTGCCAGCAGCCAAGATGGAGTAGGGACAGGGGCGCTTAATTCACCCCTCCACTTT
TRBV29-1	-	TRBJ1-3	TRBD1	CSVRDRGSGNTIYF	TGCAGCGTTCGGGACAGGGGCTCTGGAAACACCATATATTTT
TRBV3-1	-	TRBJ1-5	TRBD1	CASSQGTGSAGEPQHF	TGTGCCAGCAGCCAAGGGACAGGATCGGCGGGTGAACCCCAGCATTTT
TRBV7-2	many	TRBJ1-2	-	CASSLGGGRVAYGYTF	TGTGCCAGCAGCTTAGGTGGCGGGAGGGTGGCCTATGGCTACACCTTC
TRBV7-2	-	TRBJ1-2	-	CASSLGRQGLRTF	TGTGCCAGCAGCTTAGGACGACAAGGGTTGAGGACCTTC
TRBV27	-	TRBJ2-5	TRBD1	CASSSRTGRETQYF	TGTGCCAGCAGTTCGCGGACAGGGCGGGAGACCCAGTACTTC
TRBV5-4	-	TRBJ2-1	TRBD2	CASSPGGGWGYNEQFF	TGTGCCAGCAGCCCCGGGGGAGGGTGGGGATACAATGAGCAGTTCTTC
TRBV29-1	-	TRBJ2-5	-	CSVSDSGTQYF	TGCAGCGTTTCTGACTCGGGGACCCAGTACTTC
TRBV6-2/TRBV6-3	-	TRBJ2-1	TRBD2	CASSDRDYHNEQFF	TGTGCCAGCAGTGACCGGGACTACCACAATGAGCAGTTCTTC
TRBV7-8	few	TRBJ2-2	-	CASSLTRRTGELFF	TGTGCCAGCAGCTTAACTCGACGCACCGGGGAGCTGTTTTTT
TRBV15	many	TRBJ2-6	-	CATSRDPGAGANVLTF	TGTGCCACCAGCAGAGATCCGGGGGCTGGGGCCAACGTCCTGACTTTC
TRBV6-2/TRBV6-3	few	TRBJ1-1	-	CASSLSRVATEAFF	TGTGCCAGCAGTCTCTCACGGGTTGCCACTGAAGCTTTCTTT
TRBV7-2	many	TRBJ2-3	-	CASSRAGITDTQYF	TGTGCCAGCAGTCGGGCGGGGATCACAGATACGCAGTATTTT
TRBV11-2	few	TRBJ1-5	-	CASSNSVGQPQHF	TGTGCCAGCAGTAACTCCGTAGGTCAGCCCCAGCATTTT
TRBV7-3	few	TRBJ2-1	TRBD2	CASSRLAGVDEQFF	TGTGCCAGCAGTCGACTAGCGGGGGTCGATGAGCAGTTCTTC
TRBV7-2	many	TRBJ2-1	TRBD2	CASSPRTSGSSEQFF	TGTGCCAGCAGCCCACGAACTAGCGGGAGTAGTGAGCAGTTCTTC
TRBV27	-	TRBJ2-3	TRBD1	CASSPRTGISTDTQYF	TGTGCCAGCAGTCCCAGGACAGGAATCAGCACAGATACGCAGTATTTT
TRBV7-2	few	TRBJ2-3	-	CASSPGSYRVDTQYF	TGTGCCAGCAGCCCCGGGAGTTATCGGGTAGATACGCAGTATTTT
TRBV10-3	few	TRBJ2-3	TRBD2	CAISSGTSGRTDTQYF	TGTGCCATCAGTTCCGGGACTAGCGGACGCACAGATACGCAGTATTTT
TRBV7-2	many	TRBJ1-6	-	CASTGSGNSSPLHF	TGTGCCAGCACCGGCTCAGGGAATAGTTCACCCCTCCACTTT
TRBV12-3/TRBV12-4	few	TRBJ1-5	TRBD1	CASSNEQGGVIQPQHF	TGTGCCAGCAGCAACGAGCAGGGGGGGGTAATTCAGCCCCAGCATTTT
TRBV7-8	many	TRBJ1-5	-	CASSSRYDQPQHF	TGTGCCAGCAGCTCGAGGTACGATCAGCCCCAGCATTTT
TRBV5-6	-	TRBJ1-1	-	CASSVRDMNTEAFF	TGTGCCAGCAGCGTCAGGGACATGAACACTGAAGCTTTCTTT
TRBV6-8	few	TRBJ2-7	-	CASSYGSDAYEQYF	TGTGCCAGCAGTTACGGATCAGATGCCTACGAGCAGTACTTC
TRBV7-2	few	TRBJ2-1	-	CASSLAGPSSGNEQFF	TGTGCCAGCAGCTTAGCGGGACCCAGCTCAGGCAATGAGCAGTTCTTC
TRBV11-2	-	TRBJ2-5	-	CASSSPQLQETQYF	TGTGCCAGCAGCTCACCCCAGCTACAAGAGACCCAGTACTTC
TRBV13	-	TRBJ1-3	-	CASSPRIYSGNTIYF	TGTGCCAGCAGCCCCCGGATCTACTCTGGAAACACCATATATTTT
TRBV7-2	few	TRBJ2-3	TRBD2	CASSLAAGIGTDTQYF	TGTGCCAGCAGCTTAGCAGCGGGGATAGGAACAGATACGCAGTATTTT
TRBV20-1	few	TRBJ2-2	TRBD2	CSAILAGMNTGELFF	TGCAGTGCCATACTAGCGGGAATGAACACCGGGGAGCTGTTTTTT
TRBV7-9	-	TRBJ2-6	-	CASSLGTPVSGANVLTF	TGTGCCAGCAGTCTAGGGACACCCGTCTCTGGGGCCAACGTCCTGACTTTC
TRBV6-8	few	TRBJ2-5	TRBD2	CASSYPGGKTQYF	TGTGCCAGCAGTTACCCCGGGGGGAAGACCCAGTACTTC
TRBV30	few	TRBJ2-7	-	CASGTSYEQYF	TGTGCCTCCGGGACAAGCTACGAGCAGTACTTC
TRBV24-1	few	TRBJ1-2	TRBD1	CATPGQGRNGYTF	TGTGCCACTCCGGGACAGGGGAGGAATGGCTACACCTTC
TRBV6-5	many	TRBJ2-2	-	CASSYSRVTGELFF	TGTGCCAGCAGTTACTCGAGGGTAACCGGGGAGCTGTTTTTT
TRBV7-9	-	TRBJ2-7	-	CASSPTGTYEQYF	TGTGCCAGCAGCCCCACAGGGACCTACGAGCAGTACTTC
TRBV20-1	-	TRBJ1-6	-	CSARVALGRGKAPLHF	TGCAGTGCTAGAGTTGCCCTGGGGAGGGGTAAGGCACCCCTCCACTTT